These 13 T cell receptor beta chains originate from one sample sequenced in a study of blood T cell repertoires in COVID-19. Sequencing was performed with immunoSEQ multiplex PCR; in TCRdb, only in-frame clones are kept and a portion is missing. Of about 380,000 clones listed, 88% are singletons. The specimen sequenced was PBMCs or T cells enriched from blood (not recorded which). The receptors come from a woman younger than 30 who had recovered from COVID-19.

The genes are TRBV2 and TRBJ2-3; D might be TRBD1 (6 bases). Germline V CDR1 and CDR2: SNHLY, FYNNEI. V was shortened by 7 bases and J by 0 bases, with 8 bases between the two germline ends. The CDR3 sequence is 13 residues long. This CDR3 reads CASTGASTDTQYF. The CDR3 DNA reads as TGTGCCAGCACAGGGGCTAGCACAGATACGCAGTATTTT.

CDR3 amino acids: CASSAGQGKNTIYF. CDR3 nucleotide sequence: TGTGCCAGCAGCGCCGGACAGGGAAAAAACACCATATATTTT. The rearrangement links TRBV6-6 to TRBJ1-3; 8 nucleotides agree with TRBD1. The CDR3 runs to 14 residues. CDR1 is MNHNY and CDR2 is SVGAGI in the germline V gene (reference sequence). The V gene end was trimmed by 6 bases and the J gene end by 6 bases; junction bases not matched to a gene: 7.

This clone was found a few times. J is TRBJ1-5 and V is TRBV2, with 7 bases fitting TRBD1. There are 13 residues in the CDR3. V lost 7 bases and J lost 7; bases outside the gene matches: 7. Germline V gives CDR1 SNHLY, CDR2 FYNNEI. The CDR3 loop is CASTYRGGQPQHF. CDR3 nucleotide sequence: TGTGCCAGCACCTACAGGGGAGGACAGCCCCAGCATTTT.

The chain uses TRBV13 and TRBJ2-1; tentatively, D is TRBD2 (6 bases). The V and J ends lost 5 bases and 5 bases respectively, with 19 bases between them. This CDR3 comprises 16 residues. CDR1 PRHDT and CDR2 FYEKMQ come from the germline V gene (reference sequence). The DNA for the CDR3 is TGTGCCAGCAGCCCTCGGGGGACCGCCAAGCACAATGAGCAGTTCTTC. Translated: CASSPRGTAKHNEQFF.

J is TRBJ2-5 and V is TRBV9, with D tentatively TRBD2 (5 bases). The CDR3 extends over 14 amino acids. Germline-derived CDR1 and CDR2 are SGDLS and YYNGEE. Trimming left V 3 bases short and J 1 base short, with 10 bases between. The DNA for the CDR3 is TGTGCCAGCAGCGCCTTGGACTTCCAAGAGACCCAGTACTTC. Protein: CASSALDFQETQYF.

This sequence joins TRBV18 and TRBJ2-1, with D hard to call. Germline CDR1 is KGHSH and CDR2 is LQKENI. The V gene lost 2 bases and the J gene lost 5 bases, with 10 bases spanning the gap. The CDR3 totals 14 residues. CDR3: CASSPNSPDNEQFF. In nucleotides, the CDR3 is TGTGCCAGCTCACCAAACAGCCCGGACAATGAGCAGTTCTTC.

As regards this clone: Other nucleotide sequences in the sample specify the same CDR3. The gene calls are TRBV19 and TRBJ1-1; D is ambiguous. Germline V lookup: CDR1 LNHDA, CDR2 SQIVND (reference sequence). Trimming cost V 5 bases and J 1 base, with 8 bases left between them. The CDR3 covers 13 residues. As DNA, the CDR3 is TGTGCCAGTAGTCTGGGAGGGAACACTGAAGCTTTCTTT. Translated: CASSLGGNTEAFF. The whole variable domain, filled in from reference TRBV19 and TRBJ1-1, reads DGGITQSPKYLFRKEGQNVTLSCEQNLNHDAMYWYRQDPGQGLRLIYYSQIVNDFQKGDIAEGYSVSREKKESFPLTVTSAQKNPTAFYLCASSLGGNTEAFFGQGTRLTVV.

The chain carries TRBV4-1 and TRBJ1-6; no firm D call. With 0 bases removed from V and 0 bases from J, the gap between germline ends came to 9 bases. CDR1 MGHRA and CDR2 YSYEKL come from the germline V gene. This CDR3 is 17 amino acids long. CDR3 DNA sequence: TGCGCCAGCAGCCAAGATGTCGGGAGCTCCTATAATTCACCCCTCCACTTT. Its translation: CASSQDVGSSYNSPLHF.

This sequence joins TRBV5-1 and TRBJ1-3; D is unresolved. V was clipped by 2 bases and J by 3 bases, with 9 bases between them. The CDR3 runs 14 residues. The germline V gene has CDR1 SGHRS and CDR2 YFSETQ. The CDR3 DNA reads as TGCGCCAGCAGCTTCACCGGGTTTGGAAACACCATATATTTT. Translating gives CASSFTGFGNTIYF.

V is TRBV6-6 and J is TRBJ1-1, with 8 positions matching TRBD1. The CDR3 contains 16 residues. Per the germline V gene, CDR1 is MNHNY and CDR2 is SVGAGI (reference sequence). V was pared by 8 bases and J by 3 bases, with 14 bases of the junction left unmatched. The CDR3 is CASPPGQGEGDTEAFF. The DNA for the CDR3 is TGTGCCAGCCCTCCCGGACAGGGAGAAGGGGACACTGAAGCTTTCTTT.

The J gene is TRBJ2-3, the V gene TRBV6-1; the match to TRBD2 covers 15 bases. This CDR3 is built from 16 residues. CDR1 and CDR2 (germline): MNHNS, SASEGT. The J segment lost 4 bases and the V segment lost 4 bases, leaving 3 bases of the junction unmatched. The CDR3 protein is CASSVGLAGGADTQYF. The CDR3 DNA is TGTGCCAGCAGTGTGGGACTAGCGGGGGGTGCAGATACGCAGTATTTT.

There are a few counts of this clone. CDR3 sequence: CASSYDRGEFF. In nucleotides, the CDR3 is TGTGCCAGCAGTTACGACAGGGGCGAATTCTTC. The rearrangement links TRBV5-8 to TRBJ2-1; 8 bases are shared with TRBD1. The CDR3 contains 11 residues. Germline CDR1 reads SGHTS; CDR2 reads YDEGEE. V gave up 5 bases and J gave up 16 bases; unmatched junction bases: 8.

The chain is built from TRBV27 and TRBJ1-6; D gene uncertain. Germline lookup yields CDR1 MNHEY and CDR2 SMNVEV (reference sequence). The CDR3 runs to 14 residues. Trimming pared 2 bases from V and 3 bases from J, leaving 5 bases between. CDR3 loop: CASSLEFYNSPLHF. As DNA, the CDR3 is TGTGCCAGCAGTTTAGAGTTCTATAATTCACCCCTCCACTTT.